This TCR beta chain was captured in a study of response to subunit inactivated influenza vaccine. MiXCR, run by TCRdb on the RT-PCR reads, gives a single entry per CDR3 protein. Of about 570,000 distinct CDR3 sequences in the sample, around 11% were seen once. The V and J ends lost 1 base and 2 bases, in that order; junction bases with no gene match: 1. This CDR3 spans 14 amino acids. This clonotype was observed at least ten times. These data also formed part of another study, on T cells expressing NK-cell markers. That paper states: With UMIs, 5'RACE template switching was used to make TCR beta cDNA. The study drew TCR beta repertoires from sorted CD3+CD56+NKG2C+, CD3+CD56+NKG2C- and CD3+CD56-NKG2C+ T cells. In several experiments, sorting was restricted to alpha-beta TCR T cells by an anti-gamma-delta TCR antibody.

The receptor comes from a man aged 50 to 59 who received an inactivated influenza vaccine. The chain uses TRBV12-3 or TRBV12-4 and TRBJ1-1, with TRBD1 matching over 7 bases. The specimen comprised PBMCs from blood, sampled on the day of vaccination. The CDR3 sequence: CASSLDRGNTEAFF. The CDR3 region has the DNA TGTGCCAGCAGTTTAGACAGGGGTAACACTGAAGCTTTCTTT.